The 4 T cell receptor beta chains reported below all come from one sample, sequenced in a study of blood T cell repertoires in COVID-19. This table comes from immunoSEQ multiplex PCR, and its TCRdb copy is limited to in-frame clones, with some not included. The table lists around 270,000 clones, less than 90% of them singletons. The sequenced sample consisted of peripheral blood. These receptors were collected from a man aged 55 to 70 who had recovered from COVID-19.

The CDR3 nucleotides are TGTGCCAGCAGCTTGATTGCAGGGGGCACTGGAAACACCATATATTTT. Amino acid sequence: CASSLIAGGTGNTIYF. The chain has TRBV5-4 and TRBJ1-3; 8 positions agree with TRBD1. The CDR3 extends over 16 amino acids. Germline V gene lookup returns CDR1 SGHNT and CDR2 YYREEE (reference sequence). V lost 1 base, J lost 2 bases, and 5 bases stayed unmatched.

This rearrangement joins TRBV10-1 to TRBJ1-2; TRBD1 is a possible D gene (6 bases). The CDR3 spans 13 residues. The V and J ends lost 2 bases and 7 bases respectively, with 11 bases between them. Germline V gives CDR1 WNHNN, CDR2 SYGVQD (reference sequence). CDR3 bases: TGCGCCAGCAGTGAGAAACAGGGAGTTGGCTACACCTTC. It translates to CASSEKQGVGYTF.

The chain joins TRBV18 to TRBJ1-1; D is perhaps TRBD1 (5 bases). The CDR3 contains 14 residues. V was shortened by 4 bases and J by 6 bases, with 15 bases between the two germline ends. Germline loops: CDR1 KGHSH, CDR2 LQKENI. The CDR3 bases are TGTGCCAGCTCACACGAACGCCGGGGGGCTGAAGCTTTCTTT. It translates to CASSHERRGAEAFF.

The chain has TRBV6-4 and TRBJ1-1; no firm D call. CDR3 length equals 17 residues. Trimming took 2 bases from V and 1 from J, leaving 17 bases between them. Germline V gene lookup returns CDR1 MRHNA and CDR2 SNTAGT. The DNA of the CDR3 is TGTGCCAGCAGTGACCGTACACCGGAGGTGAGGAACACTGAAGCTTTCTTT. It specifies CASSDRTPEVRNTEAFF.